This T cell receptor beta chain is from a study of graft-versus-host responses after intestinal transplantation. Co-plated with approximately 200,000 CFSE-labeled responder cells were approximately 200,000 irradiated, violet-dye-labeled stimulator cells. Some clones are missing from TCRdb's copy, which holds only in-frame ones; the method was immunoSEQ multiplex PCR. The sample has about 13,000 clones; over 30% are singletons. The CDR3 contains 13 residues. Germline lookup yields CDR1 SGHTA and CDR2 FQGNSA. The V segment lost 5 bases and the J segment 11 bases; nucleotides outside the gene matches: 6.

Sequences were derived from alloreactive CD4+ T cells from a mixed lymphocyte reaction culture, sampled before intestinal transplant. Subset noted: CFSE-low proliferating T cells sorted from roughly six-day pre-transplant mixed lymphocyte reaction (GvH or HvG direction). The V gene is TRBV7-2, the J gene TRBJ1-6; 7 nucleotides line up with TRBD1. This receptor was obtained from a human patient who received an intestinal transplant. The chain's CDR3 is CASSMDRIAPLHF. As DNA, the CDR3 is TGTGCCAGCAGCATGGACAGGATCGCACCCCTCCACTTT.